This T cell receptor (beta chain) was captured by sequencing in a study of blood T cell repertoires in COVID-19. Study at large: Sample material is recorded as cDNA or gDNA derived from T cells, B-cell-depleted T cells, or PBMCs.

Per the authors' pipeline: Amplification with reference gene primers provided the estimates of nucleated cell counts. Clones were sequenced by immunoSEQ multiplex PCR, and TCRdb holds only the in-frame ones, with some missing. V, J and clone size derive from that table, while D and trimming were established from the DNA sequence. Here the sample spans roughly 300,000 clones, approximately 86% being singletons. V shed 2 bases and J shed 4 bases, with 8 bases lying between them. The CDR3 has 13 amino acids. The table lists this clone with a count of one. Sequencing input: peripheral blood. The chain recombines TRBV12-3 or TRBV12-4 with TRBJ2-5; tentatively, D is TRBD2 (5 bases). The receptor was derived from a man younger than 30 with active or convalescent COVID-19. CDR3 sequence reads: CASSLLGRETQYF. CDR3 DNA sequence: TGTGCCAGCAGTTTATTGGGGAGAGAGACCCAGTACTTC.